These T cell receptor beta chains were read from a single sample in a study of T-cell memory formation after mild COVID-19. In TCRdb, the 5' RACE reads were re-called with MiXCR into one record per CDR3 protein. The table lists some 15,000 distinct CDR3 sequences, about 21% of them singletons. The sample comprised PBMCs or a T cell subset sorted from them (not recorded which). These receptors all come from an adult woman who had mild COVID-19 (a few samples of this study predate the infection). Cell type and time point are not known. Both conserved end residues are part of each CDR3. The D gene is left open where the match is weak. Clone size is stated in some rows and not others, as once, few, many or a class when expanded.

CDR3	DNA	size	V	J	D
CASSLTGVPDTQYF	TGTGCCAGCAGCCTGACAGGGGTCCCAGATACGCAGTATTTT	many	TRBV5-4	TRBJ2-3	TRBD1
CASSITSGSNEQYF	TGTGCCAGCAGCATCACTAGCGGGAGCAACGAGCAGTACTTC	many	TRBV11-2	TRBJ2-7	TRBD2
CASEGLLRYEQYF	TGTGCCAGCGAGGGTCTCCTTCGGTACGAGCAGTACTTC	many	TRBV6-2/TRBV6-3	TRBJ2-7	NA
CASSVDPNGEQFF	TGTGCCAGCAGCGTCGATCCAAATGGTGAGCAGTTCTTC	many	TRBV9	TRBJ2-1	NA
CASSQVDPREWTDTQYF	TGTGCCAGCAGCCAAGTTGACCCCCGGGAGTGGACAGATACGCAGTATTTT	many	TRBV14	TRBJ2-3	NA
CASSSTGQGTLETQYF	TGCGCCAGCAGCTCTACGGGACAGGGAACCTTAGAGACCCAGTACTTC	many	TRBV5-1	TRBJ2-5	TRBD1
CASSLEPDTQYF	TGTGCCAGCAGCTTAGAACCAGATACGCAGTATTTT	many	TRBV7-3	TRBJ2-3	NA
CASSSSPPGGIYEQYF	TGTGCCAGCAGTTCTTCCCCCCCGGGAGGAATCTACGAGCAGTACTTC	many	TRBV6-5	TRBJ2-7	TRBD2
CASTLIDRGNTEAFF	TGCGCCAGCACCCTTATCGACAGGGGGAACACTGAAGCTTTCTTT	many	TRBV5-1	TRBJ1-1	TRBD1
CASSSTFRSEQFF	TGTGCCAGCAGCAGTACGTTTCGGAGTGAGCAGTTCTTC	many	TRBV3-1	TRBJ2-1	NA
CASSYWNLGDEQFF	TGTGCCAGCAGTTACTGGAATCTCGGCGATGAGCAGTTCTTC	many	TRBV6-5	TRBJ2-1	NA
CAIGTASTDTQYF	TGTGCCATCGGGACAGCGAGCACAGATACGCAGTATTTT	many	TRBV19	TRBJ2-3	TRBD1
CASSQSGLDYNEQFF	TGTGCCAGCAGCCAAAGCGGACTAGACTACAATGAGCAGTTCTTC	many	TRBV7-6	TRBJ2-1	TRBD2
CASSLDWAEQYF	TGCGCCAGCAGCTTGGATTGGGCGGAGCAGTACTTC	medium-sized	TRBV5-1	TRBJ2-7	NA
CASSLATDTQYF	TGCGCCAGCAGCTTGGCCACAGATACGCAGTATTTT	NA	TRBV5-1	TRBJ2-3	NA
CSVGLWRGGLNEQYF	TGCAGCGTTGGATTATGGCGGGGGGGCCTCAACGAGCAGTACTTC	NA	TRBV29-1	TRBJ2-7	TRBD2
CAWSPPFRASAGF	TGTGCCTGGAGTCCACCATTTCGGGCCTCGGCGGGCTTC	many	TRBV30	TRBJ2-7	NA
CASSGRENYNEQFF	TGTGCCAGCAGTGGACGGGAGAACTACAATGAGCAGTTCTTC	many	TRBV6-5	TRBJ2-1	NA
CASSWLVAGGRNEQFF	TGTGCCAGCAGCTGGCTAGTTGCGGGAGGGAGGAATGAGCAGTTCTTC	many	TRBV7-9	TRBJ2-1	TRBD2
CASSPPLSGGTDTQYF	TGTGCCAGCAGCCCCCCCCTCAGCGGGGGGACAGATACGCAGTATTTT	many	TRBV5-4	TRBJ2-3	TRBD2
CASSGNGHQETQYF	TGTGCCAGCTCGGGGAATGGGCATCAAGAGACCCAGTACTTC	few	TRBV6-1	TRBJ2-5	NA
CASSYSNTIYF	TGTGCCAGCAGTTACTCAAACACCATATATTTT	NA	TRBV6-5	TRBJ1-3	NA
CASSFGGAAVQPQHF	TGTGCCAGCAGCTTCGGGGGCGCGGCGGTCCAGCCCCAGCATTTT	many	TRBV13	TRBJ1-5	NA
CASSLLANPPTGELFF	TGTGCCAGCAGCTTACTAGCGAACCCCCCCACCGGGGAGCTGTTTTTT	many	TRBV7-2	TRBJ2-2	NA
CASLRRPAKNIQYF	TGTGCCAGCCTAAGGCGGCCGGCCAAAAACATTCAGTACTTC	many	TRBV5-8	TRBJ2-4	NA
CASSWDPSSYEQYF	TGTGCCAGTAGTTGGGACCCTAGCTCCTACGAGCAGTACTTC	many	TRBV19	TRBJ2-7	NA
CASTISPSYEQYF	TGTGCCAGCACCATTTCCCCCTCGTACGAGCAGTACTTC	many	TRBV12-3/TRBV12-4	TRBJ2-7	NA
CASSLVPSLEGTEAFF	TGTGCCAGCAGCTTAGTCCCCTCCCTCGAGGGCACTGAAGCTTTCTTT	many	TRBV7-6	TRBJ1-1	NA